The subject of this entry is one T cell receptor (beta chain). This record comes from a study of shared T cell receptors in the human thymus. Sequencing used immunoSEQ multiplex PCR; TCRdb keeps in-frame clones, though not all of them. The sample records around 340,000 clones, 95% being singletons. The germline CDR1 and CDR2 sequences are SEHNR and FQNEAQ (reference sequence). Trimming removed 5 bases at V and 7 bases at J, with 14 bases between. The CDR3 sequence is 14 residues long. The chain recombines TRBV7-9 with TRBJ1-4, with no clear D. The source of this sequence is a human donor. Material: thymocytes. The CDR3 region has the DNA TGTGCCAGCAGCCAGGTATTACTCGGTGAAAAACTGTTTTTT. Translation gives CASSQVLLGEKLFF.